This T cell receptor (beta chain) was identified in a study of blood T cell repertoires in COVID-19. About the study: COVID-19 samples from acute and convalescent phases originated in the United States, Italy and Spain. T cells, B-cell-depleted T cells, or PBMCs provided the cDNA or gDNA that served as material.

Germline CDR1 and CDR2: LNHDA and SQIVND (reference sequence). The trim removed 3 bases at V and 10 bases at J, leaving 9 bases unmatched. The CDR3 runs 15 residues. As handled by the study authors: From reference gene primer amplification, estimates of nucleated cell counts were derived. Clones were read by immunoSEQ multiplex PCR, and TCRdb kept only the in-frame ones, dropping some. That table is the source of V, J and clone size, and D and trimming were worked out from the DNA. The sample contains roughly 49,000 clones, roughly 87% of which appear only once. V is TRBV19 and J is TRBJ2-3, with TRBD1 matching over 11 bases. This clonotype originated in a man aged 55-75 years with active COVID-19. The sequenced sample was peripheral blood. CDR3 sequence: CASSIGQGAPSSQYF. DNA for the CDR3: TGTGCCAGTAGTATCGGACAGGGGGCCCCTTCATCGCAGTATTTT.